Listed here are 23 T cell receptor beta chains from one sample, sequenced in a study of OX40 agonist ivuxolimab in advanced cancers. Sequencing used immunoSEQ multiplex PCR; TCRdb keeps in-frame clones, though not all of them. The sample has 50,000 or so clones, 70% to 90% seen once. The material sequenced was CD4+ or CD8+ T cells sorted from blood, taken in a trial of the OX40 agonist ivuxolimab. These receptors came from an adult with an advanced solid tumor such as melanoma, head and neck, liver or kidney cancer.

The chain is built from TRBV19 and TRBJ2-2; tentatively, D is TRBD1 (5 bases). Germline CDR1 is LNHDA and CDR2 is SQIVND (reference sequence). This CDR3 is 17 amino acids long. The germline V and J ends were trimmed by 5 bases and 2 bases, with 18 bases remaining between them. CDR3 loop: CASSAFTGLQNTGELFF. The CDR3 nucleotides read TGTGCCAGTAGTGCCTTCACAGGCCTTCAAAACACCGGGGAGCTGTTTTTT.

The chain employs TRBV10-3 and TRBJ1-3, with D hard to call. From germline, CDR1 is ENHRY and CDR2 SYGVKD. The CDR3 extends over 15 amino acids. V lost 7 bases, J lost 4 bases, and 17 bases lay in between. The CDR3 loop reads CAITLTGGGGNTIYF. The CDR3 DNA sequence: TGTGCCATCACCCTCACGGGAGGAGGGGGAAACACCATATATTTT.

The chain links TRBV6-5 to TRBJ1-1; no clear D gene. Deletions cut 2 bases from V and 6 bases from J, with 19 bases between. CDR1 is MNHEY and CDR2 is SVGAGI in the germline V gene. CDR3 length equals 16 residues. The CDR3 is CASSYTYLRGVAEAFF. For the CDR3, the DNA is TGTGCCAGCAGTTACACGTACCTCCGAGGAGTCGCTGAAGCTTTCTTT.

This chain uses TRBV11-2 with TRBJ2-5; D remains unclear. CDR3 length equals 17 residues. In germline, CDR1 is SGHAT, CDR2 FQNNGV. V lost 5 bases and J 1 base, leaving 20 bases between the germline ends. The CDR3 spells CASSPPGRQIPQETQYF. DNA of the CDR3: TGTGCCAGCAGCCCGCCAGGTCGGCAGATCCCCCAAGAGACCCAGTACTTC.

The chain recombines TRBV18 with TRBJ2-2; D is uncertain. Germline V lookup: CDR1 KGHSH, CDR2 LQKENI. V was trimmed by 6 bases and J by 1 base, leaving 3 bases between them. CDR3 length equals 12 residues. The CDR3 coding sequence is TGTGCCAGCTCGCTGAACACCGGGGAGCTGTTTTTT. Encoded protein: CASSLNTGELFF.

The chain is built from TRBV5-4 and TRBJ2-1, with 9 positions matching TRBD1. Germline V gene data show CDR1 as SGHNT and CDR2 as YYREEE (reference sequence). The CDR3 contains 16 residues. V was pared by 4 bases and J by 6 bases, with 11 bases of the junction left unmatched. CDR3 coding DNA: TGTGCCAGCAGCCCGCGGGGGACAGGGATCGGCAATGAGCAGTTCTTC. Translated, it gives CASSPRGTGIGNEQFF. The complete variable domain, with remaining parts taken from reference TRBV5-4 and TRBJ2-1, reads ETGVTQSPTHLIKTRGQQVTLRCSSQSGHNTVSWYQQALGQGPQFIFQYYREEENGRGNFPPRFSGLQFPNYSSELNVNALELDDSALYLCASSPRGTGIGNEQFFGPGTRLTVL.

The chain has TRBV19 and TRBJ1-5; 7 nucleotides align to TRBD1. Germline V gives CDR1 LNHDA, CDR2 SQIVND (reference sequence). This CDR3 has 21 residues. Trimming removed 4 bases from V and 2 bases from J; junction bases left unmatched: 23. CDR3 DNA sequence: TGTGCCAGTAGTACGCCGGGACAGTCCTTTTGGTTGGGTAGGGGCAATCAGCCCCAGCATTTT. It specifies CASSTPGQSFWLGRGNQPQHF.

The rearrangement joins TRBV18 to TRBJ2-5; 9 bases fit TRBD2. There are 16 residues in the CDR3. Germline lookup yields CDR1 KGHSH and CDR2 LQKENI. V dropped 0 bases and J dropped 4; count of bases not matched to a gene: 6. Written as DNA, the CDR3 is TGTGCCAGCTCACCACCGCGGAGCGGGGGGAGAGAGACCCAGTACTTC. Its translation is CASSPPRSGGRETQYF.

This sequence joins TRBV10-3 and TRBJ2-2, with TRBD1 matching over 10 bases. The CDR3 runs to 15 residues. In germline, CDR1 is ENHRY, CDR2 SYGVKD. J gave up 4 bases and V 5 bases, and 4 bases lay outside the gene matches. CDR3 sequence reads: CAISSDRGFTGELFF. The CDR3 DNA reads TGTGCCATCAGTTCGGACAGGGGGTTCACCGGGGAGCTGTTTTTT.

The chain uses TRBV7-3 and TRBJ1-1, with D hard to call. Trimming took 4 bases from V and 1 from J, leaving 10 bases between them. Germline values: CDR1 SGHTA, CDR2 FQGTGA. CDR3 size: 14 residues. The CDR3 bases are TGTGCCAGCAGCTCCTACGGAGGGAACACTGAAGCTTTCTTT. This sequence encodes CASSSYGGNTEAFF.

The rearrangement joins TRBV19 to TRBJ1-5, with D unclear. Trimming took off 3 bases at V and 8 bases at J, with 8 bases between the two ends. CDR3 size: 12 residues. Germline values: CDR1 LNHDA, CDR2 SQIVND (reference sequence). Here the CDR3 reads CASSMVTEPQHF. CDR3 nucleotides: TGTGCCAGTAGTATGGTAACGGAGCCCCAGCATTTT.

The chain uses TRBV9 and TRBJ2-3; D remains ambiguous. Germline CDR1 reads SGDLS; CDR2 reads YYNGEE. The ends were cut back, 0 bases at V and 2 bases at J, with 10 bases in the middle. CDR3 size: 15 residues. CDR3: CASSVALGNTDTQYF. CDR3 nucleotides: TGTGCCAGCAGCGTAGCTTTGGGAAACACAGATACGCAGTATTTT.

DNA for the CDR3: TGTGCCAGCAGTTCGGTCAGTTTGGTCCCCTATGGCTACACCTTC. It codes for CASSSVSLVPYGYTF. The chain joins TRBV6-5 to TRBJ1-2; D remains ambiguous. Trimming removed 4 bases from V and 4 bases from J, with 16 bases in between. This CDR3 contains 15 residues. Germline CDR1 is MNHEY and CDR2 is SVGAGI.

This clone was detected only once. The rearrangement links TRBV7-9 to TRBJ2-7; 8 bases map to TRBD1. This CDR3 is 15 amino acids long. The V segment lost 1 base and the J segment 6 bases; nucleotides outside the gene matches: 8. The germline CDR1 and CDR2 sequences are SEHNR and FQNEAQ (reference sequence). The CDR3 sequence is CASSLGFPGQGEQYF. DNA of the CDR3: TGTGCCAGCAGCTTAGGTTTCCCCGGACAGGGCGAGCAGTACTTC.

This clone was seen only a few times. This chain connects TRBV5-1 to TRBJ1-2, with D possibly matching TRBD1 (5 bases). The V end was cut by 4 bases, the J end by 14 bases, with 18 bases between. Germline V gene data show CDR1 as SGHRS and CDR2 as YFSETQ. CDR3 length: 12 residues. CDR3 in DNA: TGCGCCAGCAGCGACGGGACGGCCTTAGTGACCTTC. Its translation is CASSDGTALVTF.

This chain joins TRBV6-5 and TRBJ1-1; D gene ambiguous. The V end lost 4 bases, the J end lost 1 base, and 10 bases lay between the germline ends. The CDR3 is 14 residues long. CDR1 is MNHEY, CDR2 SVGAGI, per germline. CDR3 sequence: CASSFLQKNTEAFF. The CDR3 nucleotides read TGTGCCAGCAGTTTTTTACAGAAGAACACTGAAGCTTTCTTT.

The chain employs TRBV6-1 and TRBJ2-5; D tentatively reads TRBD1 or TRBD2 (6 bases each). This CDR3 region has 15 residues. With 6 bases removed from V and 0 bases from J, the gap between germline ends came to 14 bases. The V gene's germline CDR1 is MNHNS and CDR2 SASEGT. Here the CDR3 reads CASRPRGRDQETQYF. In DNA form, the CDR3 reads TGTGCCAGCAGACCCCGGGGGCGGGACCAAGAGACCCAGTACTTC.

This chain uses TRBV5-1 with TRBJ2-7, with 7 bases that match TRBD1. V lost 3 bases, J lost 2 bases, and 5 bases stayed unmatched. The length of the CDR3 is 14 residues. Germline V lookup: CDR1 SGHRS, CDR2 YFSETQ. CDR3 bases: TGCGCCAGCAGCTCCCGGGACAGAGCCTACGAGCAGTACTTC. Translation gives CASSSRDRAYEQYF. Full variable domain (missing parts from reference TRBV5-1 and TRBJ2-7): KAGVTQTPRYLIKTRGQQVTLSCSPISGHRSVSWYQQTPGQGLQFLFEYFSETQRNKGNFPGRFSGRQFSNSRSEMNVSTLELGDSALYLCASSSRDRAYEQYFGPGTRLTVT.

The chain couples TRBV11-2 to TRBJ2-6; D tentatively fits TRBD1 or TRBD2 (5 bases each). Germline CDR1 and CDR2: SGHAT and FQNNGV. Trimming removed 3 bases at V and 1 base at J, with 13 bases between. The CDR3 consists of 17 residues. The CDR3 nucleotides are TGTGCCAGCAGCTTTTTCCGAGGGGCATCTGGGGCCAACGTCCTGACTTTC. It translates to CASSFFRGASGANVLTF.

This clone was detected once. CDR3 nucleotides: TGTGCCAGCACCTACGGGACAGGTCCCTCCTACGAGCAGTACTTC. Protein sequence: CASTYGTGPSYEQYF. The J gene is TRBJ2-7, the V gene TRBV6-5, with 8 bases that match TRBD1. The CDR3 totals 15 residues. Trimming cost V 7 bases and J 0 bases; bases outside gene matches: 8. CDR1 MNHEY and CDR2 SVGAGI come from the germline V gene.

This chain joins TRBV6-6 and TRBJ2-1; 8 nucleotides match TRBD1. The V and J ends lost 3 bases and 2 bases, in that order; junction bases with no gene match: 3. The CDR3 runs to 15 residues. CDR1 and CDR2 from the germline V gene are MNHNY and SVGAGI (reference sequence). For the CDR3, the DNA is TGTGCCAGCAGTTATGTGGGACAGGCCTACAATGAGCAGTTCTTC. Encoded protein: CASSYVGQAYNEQFF.

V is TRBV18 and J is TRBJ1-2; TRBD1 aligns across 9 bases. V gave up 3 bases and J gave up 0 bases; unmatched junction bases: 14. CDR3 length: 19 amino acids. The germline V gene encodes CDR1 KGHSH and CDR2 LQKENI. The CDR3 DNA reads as TGTGCCAGCTCACCTACTCTTAACAGGGGGCGATTGCCTAACTATGGCTACACCTTC. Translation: CASSPTLNRGRLPNYGYTF.

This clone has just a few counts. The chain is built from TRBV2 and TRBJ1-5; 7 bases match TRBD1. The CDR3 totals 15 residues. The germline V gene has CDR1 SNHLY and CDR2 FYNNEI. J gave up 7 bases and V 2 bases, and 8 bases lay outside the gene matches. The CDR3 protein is CASSEKDRVGQPQHF. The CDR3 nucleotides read TGTGCCAGCAGTGAAAAAGACAGGGTAGGCCAGCCCCAGCATTTT.